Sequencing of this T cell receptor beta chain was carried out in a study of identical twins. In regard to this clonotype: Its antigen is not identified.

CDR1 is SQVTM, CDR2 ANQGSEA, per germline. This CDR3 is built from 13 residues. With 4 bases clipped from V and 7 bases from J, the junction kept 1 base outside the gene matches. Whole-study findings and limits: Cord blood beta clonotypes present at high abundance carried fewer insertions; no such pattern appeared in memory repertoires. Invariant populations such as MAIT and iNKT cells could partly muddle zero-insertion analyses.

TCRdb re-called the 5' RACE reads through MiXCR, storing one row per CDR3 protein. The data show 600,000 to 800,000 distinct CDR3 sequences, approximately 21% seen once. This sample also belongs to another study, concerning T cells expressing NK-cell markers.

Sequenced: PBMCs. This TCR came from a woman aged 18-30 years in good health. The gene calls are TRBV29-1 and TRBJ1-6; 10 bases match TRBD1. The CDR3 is CSVGDRGNSPLHF. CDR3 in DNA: TGCAGCGTTGGGGACAGGGGAAATTCACCCCTCCACTTT.